This T cell receptor beta chain is from a study of cytomegalovirus exposure and HLA in healthy donors (dated by TCRdb to 2016 to 2017). Broadly, across the study: An earlier analysis of several hundred of the donors reported under 300 Gb of sequence data and roughly 120 million unique TCR beta sequences obtained from about 200 million T cells. Among the roughly 370 genotyped donors, around 81% belonged to the genetic ancestry cluster associated with self-reported Caucasian donors. The study aimed to test whether cataloging public T cell receptors could reveal signatures of past pathogen exposure. The number of typed donors differed by locus: about 620-640 for A, B, C, DRB1 and DQB1; 500 to 550 for DQA1; around 610 for DPA1; and around 470 for DPB1. Besides the first cohort of roughly 700 subjects, a separate validation cohort made up of over 95 different subjects was used. In the later analysis, no new phenotypic data were used to find candidate immune exposures; instead, reliance was placed on TCR beta sequences and their occurrence across donors. On average, roughly 200,000 unique TCR beta nucleotide sequences were sequenced per donor among 398 genotyped donors of the cohort, with around 19% of those sequences being non-productive. Several DR-DQ haplotypes were treated as single units for association and clustering because of strong linkage in the cohort. To decide whether each TCR beta V gene segment behaved as functional or pseudogenic, an earlier analysis of fewer than 750 of the donors relied on high-throughput TCR beta sequencing. Every discovery cohort repertoire had been produced on one sequencing platform. To study patterns of TCR occurrence, a later analysis re-analyzed previously published TCR beta repertoires from more than 550 donors and added high-resolution HLA genotyping. High-throughput TCR immunosequencing, statistical association of individual TCRs with disease status, and machine learning were combined to predict cytomegalovirus infection status. Roughly 300 gigabases of sequencing data and 70 million to 100 million unique TCR sequences were included in an early release covering over 600 HLA-typed donors. Using immunosequencing, the study profiled T cell repertoires from 500 to 800 subjects and related those repertoires to cytomegalovirus serostatus. HLA typing included class I and class II loci at four-digit resolution. In a later genetic analysis, genome-wide SNP genotypes for about 65% of the 666 donors were used, and that subset was treated as a discovery cohort. Alongside the repertoire data, information on donor age, sex, ethnicity and CMV serostatus was compiled.

The full study reports these points: A later analysis found that TCR association rates varied across HLA loci, with DRB1 alleles showing the most associated TCRs and HLA-C alleles the fewest. Linkage disequilibrium might explain the correlated functional status among segregating V segments, but an unknown experimental factor could not be ruled out. A later analysis found that HLA-associated TCR beta chains were more clonally expanded and had lower generation probabilities than equally common non-associated chains. A later analysis associated about 16,000 TCR beta sequences with specific HLA alleles at a false discovery rate of 0.05. Immune exposure information for the cohort was limited to CMV serostatus. Assigning TCR associations to individual alleles was difficult when HLA alleles, especially DR and DQ, strongly co-occurred. A later analysis found that most CMV-associated TCR beta chains appeared HLA-restricted, with HLA associations seemingly driven largely by CMV exposure. The classifier was reported to diagnose cytomegalovirus status with high specificity and sensitivity in both the original and validation cohorts. Roughly uniform sequencing depth across donors was assumed in presence/absence analyses, although this assumption may not hold. A further reported finding was that TCR beta sequences accurately predicted the HLA-A and HLA-B alleles for most subjects in the first cohort. An earlier analysis of roughly 570 of the donors showed that most TCR beta V segments appeared in productive rearrangements either about 87% or about 30% of the time, which broadly matched IMGT annotations. A group of highly shared sequence variants was considered likely to be a technical artifact of the sequencing pipeline. Because HLA typing was unavailable for some donors at each locus, only the typed subset was used in association tests. The earlier analysis of almost 600 of the donors excluded about 16 rarely observed V segments, including chromosome 9 orphons, because counts were too low. According to a later genetic analysis, donors in an Asian-associated ancestry cluster had fewer N-insertions in productive TCRs than the approximately 700-donor mean. In this cohort, only TCR beta chains were sequenced, and detectable features were limited by the absence of alpha or paired-chain data. In a later genetic analysis, a missense DCLRE1C variant was associated with V-gene and J-gene trimming of TCR beta chains, and the association was replicated in an independent cohort. Because the 87-base-pair reads could not distinguish some IMGT-functional V segments, including TRBV6-2 and TRBV6-3, those segments were excluded. Most TCR sequences were seen in very few donors, while some public TCRs were found in many individuals. The study gave a list of 150 to 200 TCR beta chains associated with cytomegalovirus. According to a later analysis, parvovirus B19, influenza, CMV and Epstein-Barr virus appeared linked to several top co-occurrence clusters. In vitro tests confirmed that three of the cytomegalovirus-associated TCR beta chains recognize cytomegalovirus antigens. According to the authors, the approach could potentially be generalized to other disease states and immunological phenotypes.

The cohort was made up of several hundred healthy bone marrow donors. At the time of sampling, every cohort member was nominally healthy, though immune exposures that went unrecorded were likely present. The donor tested CMV seronegative, placing the donor among the 350 or so seronegative members of the cohort. Each donor provided a peripheral blood sample, and peripheral blood mononuclear cells were used for TCR beta sequencing. The Qiagen DNeasy Blood Extraction Kit was used to extract genomic DNA from the blood cell samples. The CDR3 goes from the cysteine to the phenylalanine over 13 residues. Kept here is only the CDR3 DNA, which spans 39 bases and is read in frame from base 1. CDR1 and CDR2, per the germline V gene (reference sequence), are SGHNT and YYREEE. From V the trimming removes 3 bases and from J it removes 7 bases, while the gene matches leave 1 base of the junction unaccounted for.

The library was made by the immunoSEQ multiplex PCR assay. For the multiplex PCR, a mixture combining 60 forward primers for TCR Vbeta segments and 13 reverse primers for TCR Jbeta segments was used. The CDR3 region of rearranged TCR beta genes was amplified from genomic DNA by a multiplex PCR assay. Amplified TCR beta libraries were sequenced as 87-base-pair reads on the Illumina HiSeq System. In the original analysis: Across the 670 or so repertoires, a later analysis counted approximately 75 million unique TCR beta chains, approximately 12 million of which were shared by at least two donors. To remove PCR and sequencing errors, raw reads were error-corrected and collapsed into unique sequences using a nearest-neighbor algorithm that merged closely related sequences. V, D and J gene segments were assigned by aligning CDR3 sequences to IMGT reference sequences. For a sequence to be retained, a match of at least six nucleotides was required to both a V gene segment and a J gene segment. A rearrangement was called productive if the CDR3 had no stop codons and remained in frame with V and J, and every other rearrangement was called non-productive. Following IMGT convention, CDR3 was defined as the stretch from the second conserved V-encoded cysteine to the conserved J-encoded phenylalanine. Sequences without an unambiguous match to a single V gene segment were excluded from the earlier analysis of 587 of the donors. In an earlier analysis of roughly 600 of the donors, a V segment was called functional when productive rearrangements were above 56.7%, and segregating when the standard deviation between donors exceeded 5%. A statistical classification framework was developed to diagnose cytomegalovirus status using the catalog of TCR beta chain sequences. In a later analysis, V and J genes were assigned by comparing TCR nucleotide sequences against IMGT/GENE-DB human TR gene sequences. A later analysis assigned CDR3 sequences and most-parsimonious VDJ recombination scenarios with the TCRdist pipeline. In a later analysis, every TCR beta chain was defined by the combination of its CDR3 amino acid sequence and its V-gene family, and reads without a unique V-gene family were dropped. A later analysis removed 550 to 650 highly shared, low-generation-probability nucleotide sequences to deal with suspected cross-contamination and a sequencing artifact. In a later analysis, a clonal expansion index was calculated for each public chain from normalized within-repertoire ranks of inferred template counts. In a later analysis, generation probabilities were computed using a VDJ recombination model fitted to out-of-frame rearrangements, and the results were checked against IGoR. In a later analysis, hypergeometric tests were used to score TCR-TCR, TCR-HLA and TCR-CMV co-occurrence, with a repertoire-size bias correction applied to TCR pairs. A later analysis estimated false discovery rates by permuting HLA or CMV assignments 20 times. In a later analysis, co-occurring TCRs were grouped with DBSCAN, and TCRdist sequence similarity was added when clustering was performed within HLA-allele-positive subsets. For co-occurrence clustering, repertoires with fewer than 30,000 or more than 120,000 public chains were excluded, along with four or five repertoires with anomalous nucleotide sharing. TCRdb's version of the immuneACCESS table is confined to in-frame rearrangements and falls short of the full clone set. An unresolved V gene accounts for under half of the shortfall where checked; the remainder is of unknown origin. V and J calls and clone size are given by that table; D and trimming were obtained from the DNA. The sample table holds some 140,000 clones, of which roughly 80% were seen once. Jointly, the top ten make up 3% to 4% of the sample.

To note about this clone: Its specific antigen is unknown. Within one base of it there is no much larger clone, and no base qualities were kept. Additional DNA sequences in this sample encode the identical CDR3.

The source of this sequence is a woman in her 40s in good health and CMV-seronegative. The rearranged segments are TRBV5-4 and TRBJ2-1; 10 nucleotides in the junction match TRBD1. Sequences were obtained from PBMCs. The CDR3 corresponds to CASSSGQGNEQFF. The bases read TGTGCCAGCAGCTCGGGACAGGGGAATGAGCAGTTCTTC.